These 27 T cell receptor beta chains were all obtained from the same sample, sequenced in a study of cytomegalovirus exposure and HLA in healthy donors. Primers for the PCR totalled 60 Vbeta and 13 Jbeta. Produced via immunoSEQ multiplex PCR; TCRdb's table is partial and in-frame only. The sample lists approximately 180,000 clones; around four fifths were seen once. Sequenced material: PBMCs. Receptors originate from a woman aged 30 to 39 in good health and CMV-seropositive.

There are many counts of this clone. The chain joins TRBV4-2 to TRBJ2-1; 10 positions agree with TRBD2. V lost 3 bases, J lost 7 bases, and 15 bases stayed unmatched. This CDR3 has 18 residues. Germline V gene lookup returns CDR1 LGHNA and CDR2 YNFKEQ. CDR3 sequence (DNA): TGTGCCAGCAGCCAGTCCGGGACTAGCGAGAGGATTGGGAATGAGCAGTTCTTC. It specifies CASSQSGTSERIGNEQFF.

This rearrangement joins TRBV19 to TRBJ2-3, with D tentatively TRBD2 (5 bases). V shed 4 bases and J shed 5 bases, with 16 bases lying between them. Germline CDR1 and CDR2: LNHDA and SQIVND (reference sequence). The CDR3 is 15 residues long. CDR3: CASSSYVGVGDTQYF. For the CDR3, the DNA is TGTGCCAGTAGTAGCTACGTGGGAGTCGGAGATACGCAGTATTTT.

This clone was seen only once. The genes are TRBV7-2 and TRBJ2-5, with 14 bases that match TRBD2. The trim removed 5 bases at V and 7 bases at J, leaving 9 bases unmatched. Germline V lookup: CDR1 SGHTA, CDR2 FQGNSA. This CDR3 region has 16 residues. CDR3 sequence: CASSREGTSGSGTQYF. The CDR3 nucleotides read TGTGCCAGCAGCCGGGAGGGGACTAGCGGGAGCGGGACCCAGTACTTC. Drawing the rest from reference TRBV7-2 and TRBJ2-5, the complete variable domain is GAGVSQSPSNKVTEKGKDVELRCDPISGHTALYWYRQSLGQGLEFLIYFQGNSAPDKSGLPSDRFSAERTGGSVSTLTIQRTQQEDSAVYLCASSREGTSGSGTQYFGPGTRLLVL.

The gene calls are TRBV15 and TRBJ1-2; 8 bases match TRBD1. This CDR3 comprises 14 residues. Germline values: CDR1 LNHNV, CDR2 YYDKDF (reference sequence). J gave up 5 bases and V 5 bases, and 7 bases lay outside the gene matches. CDR3 residues: CATSSPQGVYGYTF. The DNA for the CDR3 is TGTGCCACCAGCTCACCACAGGGGGTTTATGGCTACACCTTC.

This clone was counted a single time. The chain combines TRBV4-2 with TRBJ2-3; 7 bases fit TRBD2. Germline CDR1 is LGHNA and CDR2 is YNFKEQ. V trimming: 1 base; J trimming: 0 bases; junction bases outside the gene matches: 4. The CDR3 spans 16 residues. The CDR3 bases are TGTGCCAGCAGCCAAGTTCCAGCGGGGAGCACAGATACGCAGTATTTT. It codes for CASSQVPAGSTDTQYF.

The chain combines TRBV7-9 with TRBJ2-1; D gene unclear. Looked up from germline, CDR1 is SEHNR and CDR2 is FQNEAQ (reference sequence). The V gene lost 2 bases and the J gene lost 0 bases, with 8 bases spanning the gap. This CDR3 comprises 15 residues. CDR3 sequence: CASSLRGSSYNEQFF. The CDR3 DNA reads TGTGCCAGCAGCTTAAGAGGATCCTCCTACAATGAGCAGTTCTTC.

This chain links TRBV11-3 with TRBJ2-7, with 9 nucleotides matching TRBD2. Trimming took 5 bases from V and 4 from J; bases not matched to a gene: 9. Germline values: CDR1 SGHNT, CDR2 YENEEA. This CDR3 is built from 15 residues. CDR3 in DNA: TGTGCCAGCAGCGGGGCCGTTAGCGGGAGTTACGAGCAGTACTTC. It codes for CASSGAVSGSYEQYF.

V is TRBV4-3 and J is TRBJ2-1; D is possibly TRBD1 (5 bases). Trimming removed 0 bases at V and 11 bases at J, with 17 bases between. The germline V gene has CDR1 LGHNA and CDR2 YSLEER. This CDR3 is 15 amino acids long. The CDR3 region has the DNA TGCGCCAGCAGCCAAGAAAACGACAGTACAATGAAGCAGTTCTTC. This encodes CASSQENDSTMKQFF.

V and J are TRBV5-1 and TRBJ2-3; 8 nucleotides agree with TRBD2. The CDR3 length is 16 residues. Germline trimming cut 4 bases from V and 0 bases from J; bases unmatched to any gene: 7. From germline, CDR1 is SGHRS and CDR2 YFSETQ. Written as DNA, the CDR3 is TGCGCCAGCAGCGAAGGACTAGCTCTTAGCACAGATACGCAGTATTTT. Protein product: CASSEGLALSTDTQYF.

The chain is built from TRBV2 and TRBJ1-5; possibly TRBD1 for D (5 bases). V was pared by 4 bases and J by 2 bases, with 9 bases between. Germline V gene sequence: CDR1 SNHLY, CDR2 FYNNEI. The CDR3 extends over 14 amino acids. This CDR3 reads CASSGEQGNQPQHF. CDR3 nucleotides: TGTGCCAGCAGTGGGGAACAGGGCAATCAGCCCCAGCATTTT.

The J gene is TRBJ1-2, the V gene TRBV28, with D possibly matching TRBD1 (5 bases). Germline assignment: CDR1 MDHEN and CDR2 SYDVKM. This CDR3 has 13 residues. V was pared by 5 bases and J by 4 bases, with 11 bases between. The CDR3 here is CASSPPQGYGYTF. In DNA, the CDR3 is TGTGCCAGCAGTCCCCCCCAGGGCTATGGCTACACCTTC.

The sample holds a few counts of this clone. The rearrangement links TRBV2 to TRBJ1-5; tentative D call: TRBD1 (5 bases). This CDR3 has 13 residues. Trimming took 9 bases from V and 7 from J, leaving 16 bases between them. Germline V lookup: CDR1 SNHLY, CDR2 FYNNEI. CDR3 sequence: CASTGQGGQPQHF. The CDR3 DNA sequence: TGTGCCAGTACTGGCCAGGGAGGGCAGCCCCAGCATTTT.

V and J are TRBV11-2 and TRBJ2-7; 13 nucleotides align to TRBD2. Germline CDR1 SGHAT, CDR2 FQNNGV. V shed 5 bases and J 2 bases; nucleotides not matched to a gene: 6. This CDR3 is 16 amino acids long. In nucleotides, the CDR3 is TGTGCCAGCAGCGTCGGACTAGCGGGAGTCCCCTACGAGCAGTACTTC. Its translation: CASSVGLAGVPYEQYF.

The gene calls are TRBV15 and TRBJ1-2; D may be TRBD1 (5 bases). Trimming removed 0 bases from V and 8 bases from J, with 16 bases in between. CDR1 and CDR2 from the germline V gene are LNHNV and YYDKDF (reference sequence). The CDR3 consists of 15 residues. This CDR3 reads CATSRDQEGLGGYTF. Written as DNA, the CDR3 is TGTGCCACCAGCAGAGATCAAGAGGGACTCGGCGGCTACACCTTC.

This clone appeared once. V usage is TRBV9 and J usage is TRBJ2-1, with 7 bases that match TRBD1. Germline-derived CDR1 and CDR2 are SGDLS and YYNGEE. The CDR3 runs to 15 residues. Trimming took 0 bases from V and 11 from J; bases not matched to a gene: 11. The chain's CDR3 is CASSVVGDREMKQFF. CDR3 bases: TGTGCCAGCAGCGTAGTTGGGGACAGAGAAATGAAGCAGTTCTTC.

The chain has TRBV5-6 and TRBJ2-5, with D tentatively TRBD1 (6 bases). The J call is in doubt because the DNA end fits TRBJ2-7 better. Germline CDR1 is SGHDT and CDR2 is YYEEEE. The CDR3 runs to 16 residues. CDR3 sequence: CASSSLLRQESYEQYF. For the CDR3, the DNA is TGTGCCAGCAGCTCTCTCCTACGACAGGAGTCCTACGAGCAGTACTTC.

The chain has TRBV6-4 and TRBJ2-1, with 8 positions matching TRBD1. The CDR3 length is 15 residues. V lost 5 bases to trimming and J lost 6 bases; unmatched junction nucleotides: 9. Per the germline V gene, CDR1 is MRHNA and CDR2 is SNTAGT. The CDR3: CASSHTGGLGNEQFF. DNA for the CDR3: TGTGCCAGCAGTCACACAGGGGGTCTAGGCAATGAGCAGTTCTTC.

The V call is TRBV11-1, the J call TRBJ2-7; D unclear. CDR1 and CDR2 (germline): SGHAT, FQDESV (reference sequence). The CDR3 loop spans 15 amino acids. Deletions cut 5 bases from V and 2 bases from J, with 16 bases between. The CDR3 is CASSRSSFETYEQYF. The CDR3 nucleotides are TGTGCCAGCAGCCGATCTTCATTCGAGACCTACGAGCAGTACTTC.

The table lists this clone with a few counts. J is TRBJ2-5 and V is TRBV19; TRBD2 agrees at 11 bases. Unmatched junction bases numbered 11, after V lost 5 bases and J lost 0 bases. The germline CDR1 and CDR2 sequences are LNHDA and SQIVND (reference sequence). CDR3 size: 18 residues. The CDR3 region is CASSSKRRLAGHQETQYF. The CDR3 coding sequence is TGTGCCAGTAGTTCTAAGAGACGACTAGCGGGACACCAAGAGACCCAGTACTTC.

Worth noting for this clone: Other DNA sequences from this sample encode an identical CDR3 as well. V is TRBV27 and J is TRBJ2-7, with 11 bases fitting TRBD2. J lost 3 bases, V lost 5 bases, and 3 bases had no gene match. The germline CDR1 and CDR2 sequences are MNHEY and SMNVEV (reference sequence). The CDR3 is 14 residues long. The CDR3 bases are TGTGCCAGCAGTCCCGGGACTAGCGGCTACGAGCAGTACTTC. Its protein is CASSPGTSGYEQYF.

The chain combines TRBV19 with TRBJ2-3, with 11 bases matching TRBD1. The CDR3 is 15 residues long. The germline CDR1 and CDR2 sequences are LNHDA and SQIVND (reference sequence). The V and J ends lost 5 bases and 3 bases, in that order; junction bases with no gene match: 4. For the CDR3, the DNA is TGTGCCAGTAGTTCTTGGGACAGGGGGACAGATACGCAGTATTTT. Its protein product is CASSSWDRGTDTQYF.

The rearrangement links TRBV30 to TRBJ2-1; 12 bases line up with TRBD1. CDR3 length equals 16 residues. The J segment lost 6 bases and the V segment lost 4 bases, leaving 10 bases of the junction unmatched. Germline V gene sequence: CDR1 GTSNPN, CDR2 SVGIG (reference sequence). As DNA, the CDR3 is TGTGCCTGGAAGGGACAGGGGGCCAATCTCGCCAATGAGCAGTTCTTC. Its translation is CAWKGQGANLANEQFF.

V and J are TRBV28 and TRBJ2-7; TRBD1 agrees at 9 bases. Losses at the gene ends were 3 bases for V and 5 bases for J; bases not matched to a gene: 8. Germline values: CDR1 MDHEN, CDR2 SYDVKM. This CDR3 is 15 amino acids long. The CDR3 region is CASSFSGTGLDEQYF. In nucleotides, the CDR3 is TGTGCCAGCAGTTTTTCCGGGACAGGGCTTGACGAGCAGTACTTC.

The J gene is TRBJ1-1, the V gene TRBV10-3; D is ambiguous. The germline V gene has CDR1 ENHRY and CDR2 SYGVKD. V was trimmed by 10 bases and J by 4 bases, leaving 19 bases between them. This CDR3 is built from 14 residues. The CDR3 region is CATSSGLAGTEAFF. DNA for the CDR3: TGTGCCACTTCCAGTGGGCTAGCCGGCACTGAAGCTTTCTTT.

The V gene is TRBV28, the J gene TRBJ1-1; unclear D gene. The V gene's germline CDR1 is MDHEN and CDR2 SYDVKM. The CDR3 is 13 residues long. Trimming shortened V by 5 bases and J by 0 bases, and 7 bases separated the two germline ends. The CDR3 loop reads CASSPPLNTEAFF. As DNA, the CDR3 is TGTGCCAGCAGTCCTCCCTTGAACACTGAAGCTTTCTTT. Variable domain in full (rest from reference TRBV28 and TRBJ1-1): DVKVTQSSRYLVKRTGEKVFLECVQDMDHENMFWYRQDPGLGLRLIYFSYDVKMKEKGDIPEGYSVSREKKERFSLILESASTNQTSMYLCASSPPLNTEAFFGQGTRLTVV.

In nucleotides, the CDR3 is TGTGCCAGCAGCCCAAGCGTAGGCTCCTCTGGGGCCAACGTCCTGACTTTC. Translated: CASSPSVGSSGANVLTF. The rearrangement joins TRBV7-2 to TRBJ2-6, with no clear D. Germline values: CDR1 SGHTA, CDR2 FQGNSA. The V gene lost 5 bases and the J gene lost 0 bases, with 14 bases spanning the gap. The length of the CDR3 is 17 residues.

The rearrangement uses TRBV5-6 and TRBJ2-2, with D perhaps matching TRBD1 (5 bases). The CDR3 spans 17 residues. In germline, CDR1 is SGHDT, CDR2 YYEEEE. Trimming took off 4 bases at V and 0 bases at J, with 16 bases between the two ends. The DNA of the CDR3 is TGTGCCAGCAGCCACGGAGCGACAGCCTCGAACACCGGGGAGCTGTTTTTT. It yields the protein CASSHGATASNTGELFF.